This T cell receptor (beta chain) stems from a study of T cells after yellow fever vaccination. This CDR3 has 17 amino acids. V trimming: 2 bases; J trimming: 3 bases; junction bases outside the gene matches: 7. Germline assignment: CDR1 SEHNR and CDR2 FQNEAQ (reference sequence). General observations from the study: In post-booster samples, most primary-vaccination clones reappeared (approximately 96% CD4, 70% to 90% CD8). In FACS-sorted repertoires, abundant clonotypes from the bulk population could appear as contaminants. The secondary response peaked faster, at day 5 versus 15, but was weaker.

A universal primer site and UMIs were added as TCR cDNA was made by 5'RACE template switching. TCRdb ran MiXCR on the 5' RACE reads and lists one entry per CDR3 protein. The sample records around 530,000 distinct CDR3 sequences, about 17% being singletons. This clonotype was detected a few times. Antigen specificity is unknown. This sequence was found in a man younger than 30 who received the YFV17D yellow fever vaccine. Here the sequenced sample was PBMCs, taken more than 4 days after the first yellow fever vaccination. The chain recombines TRBV7-9 with TRBJ2-2; 9 bases align to TRBD1. CDR3 protein: CASSLSWTGVDTGELFF. Here the CDR3 DNA reads TGTGCCAGCAGCTTATCTTGGACAGGGGTGGACACCGGGGAGCTGTTTTTT.